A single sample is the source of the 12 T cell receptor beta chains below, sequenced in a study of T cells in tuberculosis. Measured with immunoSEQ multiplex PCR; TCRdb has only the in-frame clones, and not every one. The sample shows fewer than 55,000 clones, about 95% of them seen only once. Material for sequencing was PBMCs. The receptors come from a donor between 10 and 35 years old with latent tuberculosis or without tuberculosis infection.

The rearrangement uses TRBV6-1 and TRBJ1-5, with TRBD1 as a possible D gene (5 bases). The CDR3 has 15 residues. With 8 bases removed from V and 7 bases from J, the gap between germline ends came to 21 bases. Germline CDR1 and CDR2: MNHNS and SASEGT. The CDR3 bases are TGTGCCAGCGGGGCAGGCAGATTGACTGGGCAGCCCCAGCATTTT. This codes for CASGAGRLTGQPQHF.

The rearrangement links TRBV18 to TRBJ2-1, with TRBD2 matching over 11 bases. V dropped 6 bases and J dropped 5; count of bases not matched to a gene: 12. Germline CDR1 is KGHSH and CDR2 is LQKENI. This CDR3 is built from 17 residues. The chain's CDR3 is CASSPRTLAGGDNEQFF. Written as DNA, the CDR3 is TGTGCCAGCTCCCCCCGGACCTTAGCGGGGGGGGACAATGAGCAGTTCTTC.

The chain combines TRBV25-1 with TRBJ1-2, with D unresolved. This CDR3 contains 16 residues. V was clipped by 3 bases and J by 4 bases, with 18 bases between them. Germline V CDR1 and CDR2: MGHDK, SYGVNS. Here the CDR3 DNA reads TGTGCCAGCAGTGAGGTGACGGCTCACAGCGGCTATGGCTACACCTTC. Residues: CASSEVTAHSGYGYTF.

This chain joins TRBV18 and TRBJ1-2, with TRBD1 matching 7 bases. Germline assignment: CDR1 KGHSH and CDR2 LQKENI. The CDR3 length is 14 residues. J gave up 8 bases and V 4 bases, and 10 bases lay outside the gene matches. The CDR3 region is CASSRETGRRGYTF. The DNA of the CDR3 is TGTGCCAGCTCACGCGAGACAGGGCGGCGCGGCTACACCTTC. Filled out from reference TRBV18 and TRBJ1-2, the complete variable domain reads NAGVMQNPRHLVRRRGQEARLRCSPMKGHSHVYWYRQLPEEGLKFMVYLQKENIIDESGMPKERFSAEFPKEGPSILRIQQVVRGDSAAYFCASSRETGRRGYTFGSGTRLTVV.

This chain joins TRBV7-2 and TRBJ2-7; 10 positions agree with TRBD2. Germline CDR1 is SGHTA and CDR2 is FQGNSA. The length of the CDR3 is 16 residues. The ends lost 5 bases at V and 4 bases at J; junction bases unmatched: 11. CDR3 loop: CASSPWGSGRRYEQYF. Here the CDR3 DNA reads TGTGCCAGCAGCCCTTGGGGTAGCGGGAGGCGATACGAGCAGTACTTC.

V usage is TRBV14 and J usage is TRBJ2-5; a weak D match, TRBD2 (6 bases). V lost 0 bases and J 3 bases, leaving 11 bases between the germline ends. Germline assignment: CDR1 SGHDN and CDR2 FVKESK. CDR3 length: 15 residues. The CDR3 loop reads CASSQEPDYEETQYF. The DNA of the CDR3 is TGTGCCAGCAGCCAAGAACCGGACTACGAAGAGACCCAGTACTTC.

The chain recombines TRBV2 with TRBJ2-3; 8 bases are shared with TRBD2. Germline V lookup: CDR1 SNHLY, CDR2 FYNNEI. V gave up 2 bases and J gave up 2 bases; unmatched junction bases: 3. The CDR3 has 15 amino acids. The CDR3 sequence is CASSETGLVTDTQYF. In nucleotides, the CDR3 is TGTGCCAGCAGTGAAACGGGACTAGTCACAGATACGCAGTATTTT.

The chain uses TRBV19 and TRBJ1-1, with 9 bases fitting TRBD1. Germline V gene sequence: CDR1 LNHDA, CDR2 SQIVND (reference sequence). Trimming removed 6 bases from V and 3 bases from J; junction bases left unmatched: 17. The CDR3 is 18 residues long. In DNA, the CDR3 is TGTGCCAGTAGCGCAGTACAGGGACAGGGAGTCCTGGACACTGAAGCTTTCTTT. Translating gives CASSAVQGQGVLDTEAFF. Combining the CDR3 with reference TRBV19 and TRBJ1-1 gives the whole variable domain DGGITQSPKYLFRKEGQNVTLSCEQNLNHDAMYWYRQDPGQGLRLIYYSQIVNDFQKGDIAEGYSVSREKKESFPLTVTSAQKNPTAFYLCASSAVQGQGVLDTEAFFGQGTRLTVV.

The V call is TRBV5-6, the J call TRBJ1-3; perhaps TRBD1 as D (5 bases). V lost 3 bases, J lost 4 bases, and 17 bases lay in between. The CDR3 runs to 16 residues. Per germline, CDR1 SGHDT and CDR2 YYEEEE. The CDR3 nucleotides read TGTGCCAGCAGCTGGCGGGGGATGGGAGGAGGAAACACCATATATTTT. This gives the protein CASSWRGMGGGNTIYF.

CDR3 nucleotides: TGCGCCAGCAGCCTCCGACAGGAGTTCACCGGGGAGCTGTTTTTT. Protein sequence: CASSLRQEFTGELFF. The V and J genes are TRBV4-1 and TRBJ2-2; tentatively, D is TRBD1 (6 bases). Trimming took 4 bases from V and 4 from J, leaving 13 bases between them. CDR3 length equals 15 residues. Germline CDR1 and CDR2: MGHRA and YSYEKL.

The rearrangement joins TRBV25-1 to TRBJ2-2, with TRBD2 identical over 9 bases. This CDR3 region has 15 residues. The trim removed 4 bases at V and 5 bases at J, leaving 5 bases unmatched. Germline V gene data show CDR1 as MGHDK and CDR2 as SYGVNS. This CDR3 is CASSGAGGPTGELFF. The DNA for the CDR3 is TGTGCCAGCAGTGGGGCGGGAGGGCCAACCGGGGAGCTGTTTTTT.

CDR3: CASSHYDYRAFF. CDR3 in DNA: TGTGCCAGCAGCCATTATGACTACAGAGCTTTCTTT. The chain links TRBV16 to TRBJ1-1; no clear D. The CDR3 is 12 residues long. V was shortened by 3 bases and J by 10 bases, with 12 bases between the two germline ends. Germline V CDR1 and CDR2: KGHSY, FQNENV.